These 14 T cell receptor beta chains were all obtained from the same sample, sequenced in a study of T cell responses to AZD1222 COVID-19 vaccine. Sequencing used immunoSEQ multiplex PCR; TCRdb keeps in-frame clones, though not all of them. Here the sample spans some 96,000 clones, more than 75% being singletons. Material: peripheral blood, obtained on day 0 of AZD1222 vaccination. The receptors originated from an adult in good health.

The rearrangement joins TRBV18 to TRBJ2-7; possible D gene TRBD2, 6 bases. Trimming shortened V by 4 bases and J by 2 bases, and 24 bases separated the two germline ends. The CDR3 is 18 residues long. Germline V lookup: CDR1 KGHSH, CDR2 LQKENI. CDR3 sequence (DNA): TGTGCCAGCTCACTATCCGGGACTCCTATACCATATACCTACGAGCAGTACTTC. Its protein product is CASSLSGTPIPYTYEQYF.

Points on this clone: The sample contains more than one DNA sequence encoding this CDR3. The chain recombines TRBV30 with TRBJ1-5; possible D gene TRBD1, 5 bases. Trimming removed 3 bases from V and 0 bases from J, with 9 bases in between. The germline CDR1 and CDR2 sequences are GTSNPN and SVGIG (reference sequence). CDR3 length equals 14 residues. The CDR3 here is CAWSRTNSNQPQHF. The CDR3 nucleotides read TGTGCCTGGAGCAGGACAAATAGCAATCAGCCCCAGCATTTT. The complete variable domain, with remaining parts taken from reference TRBV30 and TRBJ1-5, reads SQTIHQWPATLVQPVGSPLSLECTVEGTSNPNLYWYRQAAGRGLQLLFYSVGIGQISSEVPQNLSASRPQDRQFILSSKKLLLSDSGFYLCAWSRTNSNQPQHFGDGTRLSIL.

The V gene is TRBV7-6, the J gene TRBJ2-1, with D tentatively TRBD2 (6 bases). Between the trimmed V and J ends, which lost 1 base and 3 bases, there was a span of 10 bases. Germline V gene sequence: CDR1 SGHVS, CDR2 FNYEAQ. This CDR3 is built from 15 residues. The CDR3 DNA reads TGTGCCAGCAGCTTAGATCAGGGAGGCTACAATGAGCAGTTCTTC. This gives the protein CASSLDQGGYNEQFF.

V and J are TRBV6-2 or TRBV6-3 and TRBJ1-3, with a tentative D call TRBD1 (5 bases). Germline V gene lookup returns CDR1 MNHEY and CDR2 SVGEGT. Trimming stripped 4 bases from V and 6 bases from J, with 10 bases between. The CDR3 loop spans 13 amino acids. The DNA for the CDR3 is TGTGCCAGCAGTTTCCGGGGGAAAAACACCATATATTTT. This gives the protein CASSFRGKNTIYF.

The chain employs TRBV20-1 and TRBJ2-5; 7 bases agree with TRBD1. This CDR3 is built from 14 residues. Losses at the gene ends were 3 bases for V and 2 bases for J; bases not matched to a gene: 6. Germline V CDR1 and CDR2: DFQATT, SNEGSKA (reference sequence). The CDR3 DNA follows: TGCAGTGCTAGTATCCCGGGACAGCAAGAGACCCAGTACTTC. The encoded protein is CSASIPGQQETQYF.

V and J are TRBV7-9 and TRBJ2-1, with a possible D match to TRBD1 (6 bases). Germline lookup yields CDR1 SEHNR and CDR2 FQNEAQ (reference sequence). V was clipped by 1 base and J by 6 bases, with 16 bases between them. The CDR3 spans 16 residues. The CDR3 region is CASSLVTGKGGNEQFF. The CDR3 DNA is TGTGCCAGCAGCTTAGTAACAGGAAAAGGGGGCAATGAGCAGTTCTTC.

The chain links TRBV30 to TRBJ1-2; no clear D. There are 13 residues in the CDR3. Trimming stripped 4 bases from V and 10 bases from J, with 19 bases between. Germline V gene lookup returns CDR1 GTSNPN and CDR2 SVGIG (reference sequence). The CDR3 region is CAWTLLGGWYYTF. DNA for the CDR3: TGTGCCTGGACCCTCTTAGGAGGGTGGTACTACACCTTC.

V usage is TRBV7-8 and J usage is TRBJ1-1; a weak D match, TRBD1 (6 bases). The germline V and J ends were trimmed by 3 bases and 10 bases, with 24 bases remaining between them. Looked up from germline, CDR1 is SGHVS and CDR2 is FQNEAQ. This CDR3 region has 16 residues. CDR3 sequence (DNA): TGTGCCAGCAGCTTCGATAGTCCGGGGGCGGGAGAAGTAGCTTTCTTT. This gives the protein CASSFDSPGAGEVAFF.

The chain combines TRBV5-6 with TRBJ1-6; the D gene is possibly TRBD1 (6 bases). Germline V gene sequence: CDR1 SGHDT, CDR2 YYEEEE. Trimming cost V 1 base and J 6 bases, with 17 bases left between them. The CDR3 runs to 17 residues. This CDR3 is CASSLFTRGLGNSPLHF. The CDR3 DNA reads as TGTGCCAGCAGCTTGTTCACCAGGGGTTTAGGTAATTCACCCCTCCACTTT.

The chain couples TRBV12-3 or TRBV12-4 to TRBJ1-1; D is ambiguous. Between the trimmed V and J ends, which lost 5 bases and 0 bases, there was a span of 7 bases. The CDR3 runs to 13 residues. The CDR3 nucleotides read TGTGCCAGCAGTCTTCAGGTGAACACTGAAGCTTTCTTT. This gives the protein CASSLQVNTEAFF.

The V call is TRBV13, the J call TRBJ1-5; TRBD1 agrees at 7 bases. This CDR3 is built from 19 residues. V was pared by 4 bases and J by 0 bases, with 15 bases of the junction left unmatched. The germline V gene encodes CDR1 PRHDT and CDR2 FYEKMQ (reference sequence). CDR3 loop: CASSSPGTETYSSNQPQHF. Here the CDR3 DNA reads TGTGCCAGCAGCTCGCCCGGGACAGAAACTTATAGTAGCAATCAGCCCCAGCATTTT. The full variable domain, rest sourced from reference TRBV13 and TRBJ1-5, is AAGVIQSPRHLIKEKRETATLKCYPIPRHDTVYWYQQGPGQDPQFLISFYEKMQSDKGSIPDRFSAQQFSDYHSELNMSSLELGDSALYFCASSSPGTETYSSNQPQHFGDGTRLSIL.

This chain links TRBV2 with TRBJ2-5; D possibly corresponds to TRBD2 (6 bases). The germline gives CDR1 SNHLY, CDR2 FYNNEI. V was clipped by 4 bases and J by 5 bases, with 17 bases between them. The CDR3 is 15 residues long. CDR3 sequence (DNA): TGTGCCAGCAGTGCGGGTCGGGGGAAACAGGAGACCCAGTACTTC. Translation: CASSAGRGKQETQYF.

Here the CDR3 DNA reads TGTGCCTGGAGTGTAGGCAGGGGGCGTTTTTCATTAGTTGCAACTAATGAAAAACTGTTTTTT. As protein: CAWSVGRGRFSLVATNEKLFF. The chain carries TRBV30 and TRBJ1-4; 8 bases are shared with TRBD1. V dropped 0 bases and J dropped 0; count of bases not matched to a gene: 18. Germline V lookup: CDR1 GTSNPN, CDR2 SVGIG (reference sequence). This CDR3 is 21 amino acids long.

The sample holds one count of this clone. The chain joins TRBV19 to TRBJ1-6; D may be TRBD1 (6 bases). This CDR3 is built from 13 residues. V dropped 8 bases and J dropped 3 bases, with 8 bases sitting between them. CDR1 and CDR2 from the germline V gene are LNHDA and SQIVND (reference sequence). CDR3 amino acids: CASGDNYNSPLHF. Written as DNA, the CDR3 is TGTGCCAGTGGGGACAACTATAATTCACCCCTCCACTTT.